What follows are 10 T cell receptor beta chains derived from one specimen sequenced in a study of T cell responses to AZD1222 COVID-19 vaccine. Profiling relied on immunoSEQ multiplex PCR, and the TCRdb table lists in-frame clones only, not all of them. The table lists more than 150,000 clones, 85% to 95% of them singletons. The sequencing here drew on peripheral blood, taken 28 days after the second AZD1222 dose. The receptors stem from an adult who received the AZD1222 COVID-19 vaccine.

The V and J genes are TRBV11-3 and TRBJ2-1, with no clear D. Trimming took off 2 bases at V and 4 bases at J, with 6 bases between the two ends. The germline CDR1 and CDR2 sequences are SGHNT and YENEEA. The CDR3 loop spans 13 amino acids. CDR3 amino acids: CASSLRLYNEQFF. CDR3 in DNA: TGTGCCAGCAGCTTACGGCTGTACAATGAGCAGTTCTTC.

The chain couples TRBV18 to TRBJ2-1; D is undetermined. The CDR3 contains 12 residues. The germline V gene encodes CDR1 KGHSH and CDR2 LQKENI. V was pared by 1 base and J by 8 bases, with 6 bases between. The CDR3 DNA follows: TGTGCCAGCTCACCACGAAGGGATGAGCAGTTCTTC. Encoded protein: CASSPRRDEQFF.

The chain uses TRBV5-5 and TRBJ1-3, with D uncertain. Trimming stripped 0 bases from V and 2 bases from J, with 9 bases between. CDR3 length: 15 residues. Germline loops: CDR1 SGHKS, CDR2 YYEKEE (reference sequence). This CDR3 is CASSLASVPGNTIYF. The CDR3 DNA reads TGTGCCAGCAGCTTGGCCAGTGTGCCTGGAAACACCATATATTTT.

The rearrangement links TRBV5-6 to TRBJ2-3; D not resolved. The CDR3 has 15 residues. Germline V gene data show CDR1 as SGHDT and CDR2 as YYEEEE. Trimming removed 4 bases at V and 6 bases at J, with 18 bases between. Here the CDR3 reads CASSDSGSLHDTQYF. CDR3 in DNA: TGTGCCAGCAGCGATAGTGGGTCGTTGCACGATACGCAGTATTTT.

CDR3 DNA: TGCAGTGCTAGTCAGGACAGTTTAGGCTACACCTTC. It encodes CSASQDSLGYTF. The chain employs TRBV20-1 and TRBJ1-2, with D maybe TRBD1 (6 bases). V dropped 3 bases and J dropped 8 bases, with 13 bases sitting between them. The CDR3 is made up of 12 amino acids. Per the germline V gene, CDR1 is DFQATT and CDR2 is SNEGSKA (reference sequence).

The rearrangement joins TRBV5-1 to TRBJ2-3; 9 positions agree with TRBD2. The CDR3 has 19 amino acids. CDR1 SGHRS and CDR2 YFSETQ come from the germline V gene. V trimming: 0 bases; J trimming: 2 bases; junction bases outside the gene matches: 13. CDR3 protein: CASSLASGRPLYNTDTQYF. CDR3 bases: TGCGCCAGCAGCTTGGCCAGCGGGAGGCCTCTTTATAACACAGATACGCAGTATTTT.

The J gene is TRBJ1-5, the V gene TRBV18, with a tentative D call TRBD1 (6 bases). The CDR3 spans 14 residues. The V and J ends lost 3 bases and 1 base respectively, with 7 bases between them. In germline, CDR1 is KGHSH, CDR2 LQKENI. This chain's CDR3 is CASSPGQSNQPQHF. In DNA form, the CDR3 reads TGTGCCAGCTCACCCGGACAGAGCAATCAGCCCCAGCATTTT.

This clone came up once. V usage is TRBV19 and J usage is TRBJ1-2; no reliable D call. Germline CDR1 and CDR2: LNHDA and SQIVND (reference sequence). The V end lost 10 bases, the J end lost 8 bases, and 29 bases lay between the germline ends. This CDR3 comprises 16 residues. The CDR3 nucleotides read TGTGCCACCCACTCAGCCGGGATGCCCGACGCTTGGGGCTACACCTTC. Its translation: CATHSAGMPDAWGYTF.

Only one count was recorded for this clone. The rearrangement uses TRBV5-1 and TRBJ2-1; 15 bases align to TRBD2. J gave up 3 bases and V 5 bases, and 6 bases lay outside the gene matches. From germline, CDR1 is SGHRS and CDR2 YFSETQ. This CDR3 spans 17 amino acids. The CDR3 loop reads CASSSGTSGGYYNEQFF. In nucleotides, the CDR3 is TGCGCCAGCAGTTCCGGGACTAGCGGGGGGTACTACAATGAGCAGTTCTTC. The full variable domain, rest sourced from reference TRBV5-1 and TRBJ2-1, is KAGVTQTPRYLIKTRGQQVTLSCSPISGHRSVSWYQQTPGQGLQFLFEYFSETQRNKGNFPGRFSGRQFSNSRSEMNVSTLELGDSALYLCASSSGTSGGYYNEQFFGPGTRLTVL.

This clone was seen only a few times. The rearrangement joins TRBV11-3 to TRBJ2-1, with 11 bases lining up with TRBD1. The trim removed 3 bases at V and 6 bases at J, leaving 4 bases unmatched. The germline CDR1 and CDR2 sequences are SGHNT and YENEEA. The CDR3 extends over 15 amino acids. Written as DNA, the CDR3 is TGTGCCAGCAGCTTGCGGGGGACAGGGGGCAATGAGCAGTTCTTC. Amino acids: CASSLRGTGGNEQFF. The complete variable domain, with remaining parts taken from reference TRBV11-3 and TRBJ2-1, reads EAGVVQSPRYKIIEKKQPVAFWCNPISGHNTLYWYLQNLGQGPELLIRYENEEAVDDSQLPKDRFSAERLKGVDSTLKIQPAELGDSAVYLCASSLRGTGGNEQFFGPGTRLTVL.